These T cell receptor beta chains were read from a single sample in a study of T cells in Graves' hyperthyroidism and ophthalmopathy. One entry per CDR3 protein, called by TCRdb with MiXCR from the multiplex PCR reads. The sample lists some 580,000 distinct CDR3 sequences, roughly 16% occurring once. The sequencing sample was made of blood. The receptors were gathered from a woman in her thirties or forties with Graves' ophthalmopathy. CDR3s include the opening cysteine and the closing phenylalanine or tryptophan. Clone sizes are given selectively: once, few, many, or a class where the clone is expanded.

TRBV7-8,many,TRBJ2-6,CASSPTRSGTGANVLTF
TRBV2,many,TRBJ2-1,CASSLSGTYNEQFF
TRBV13,few,TRBJ2-7,CASSQAEAVSYEQYF
TRBV29-1,.,TRBJ2-3,CSVESPFEPGADTQYF
TRBV30,many,TRBJ2-1,CAWSVGPTNEQFF
TRBV7-2,many,TRBJ2-3,CASSLRWTGGGTDTQYF
TRBV7-4,.,TRBJ2-7,CASSSRDRSSYEQYF
TRBV30,.,TRBJ2-3,CAWSGGQGARDTQYF
TRBV9,.,TRBJ2-1,CASSVVTPGEQFF
TRBV4-1,.,TRBJ1-5,CASSQDWGGRAGNQPQHF
TRBV6-1,.,TRBJ1-6,CANSDMNDSPLHF
TRBV20-1,few,TRBJ2-2,CSARVRGEDGELFF
TRBV2,many,TRBJ1-2,CASSDNGANYGYTF
TRBV11-2,many,TRBJ2-3,CASSLGQKTDTQYF
TRBV30,.,TRBJ1-5,CAWSVSGPQPQHF
TRBV20-1,.,TRBJ2-1,CSAPSGSTYNEQFF
TRBV11-3,many,TRBJ1-1,CASSHRQGGNTEAFF
TRBV11-2,many,TRBJ2-1,CASLAARYNEQFF
TRBV18,.,TRBJ2-7,CASSNGLAGNEQYF
TRBV7-3,many,TRBJ2-5,CASSLMPSGGAAETQYF
TRBV29-1,many,TRBJ2-3,CSVELPDLTDTQYF
TRBV28,many,TRBJ1-2,CASSNRGSYGYTF
TRBV2,many,TRBJ2-2,CASNRLAGNTGELFF
TRBV6-1,few,TRBJ2-7,CASAGGRAAYEQYF
TRBV6-1,many,TRBJ1-1,CASSPERGNTEAFF
TRBV5-1,many,TRBJ2-1,CASSLEGDGNNEQFF
TRBV19,once,TRBJ1-3,CASSLQGMAGNTIYF
TRBV30,many,TRBJ2-2,CAWSSWGGFGELFF
TRBV3-1,many,TRBJ2-7,CASSQGVLHSYEQYF
TRBV5-1,few,TRBJ2-1,CASSLGGSLYEQFF
TRBV9,.,TRBJ2-7,CASSVGPSGGLYEQYF
TRBV18,few,TRBJ2-7,CASSPNEYGTSYEQYF
TRBV19,.,TRBJ2-1,CASSGPPGAGRDEQFF
TRBV5-1,many,TRBJ2-1,CASSPRPGGPYNEQFF
TRBV3-1,many,TRBJ2-1,CASSSFGLEQFF
TRBV30,.,TRBJ2-7,CAWSLDRPYEQYF
TRBV5-1,.,TRBJ1-1,CASSGTQGTEAFF
TRBV29-1,.,TRBJ1-1,CSVYPGTVEAFF
TRBV7-9,many,TRBJ1-4,CASKLTGSEKLFF
TRBV2,.,TRBJ1-2,CASRARDVDGGYTF
TRBV29-1,.,TRBJ2-7,CSVVPAGAYEQYF
TRBV5-1,.,TRBJ1-4,CASRRFANEKLFF
TRBV6-1,few,TRBJ1-6,CASSYKAPTAVPLHF
TRBV19,few,TRBJ2-3,CASSLPGTGATDTQYF
TRBV2,many,TRBJ2-2,CASSANRGELFF
TRBV5-6,many,TRBJ2-7,CASSLVFAISGQYF
TRBV6-6,.,TRBJ2-3,CASSYRGFSTDTQYF
TRBV5-1,many,TRBJ2-3,CASSPERGSTDTQYF
TRBV28,.,TRBJ1-3,CASSLSPWSGPNTIYF
TRBV2,many,TRBJ2-5,CASRGNQETQYF
TRBV6-2/TRBV6-3,few,TRBJ2-5,CASSRSLSSKETQYF
TRBV2,.,TRBJ2-2,CASIRTSGNTGELFF